Following are 23 T cell receptor beta chains from one sample sequenced in a study of shared clonotypes between healthy human individuals. Profiling relied on immunoSEQ multiplex PCR, and the TCRdb table lists in-frame clones only, not all of them. Among about 1 million clones listed, more than 60% were seen once. Sequenced sample: memory CD4+ T cells sorted from blood. Regarding subset: CD45RA-negative fraction. Receptors originate from a man aged 18-30 years in good health.

A note on this clone: The same CDR3 also results from other DNA sequences found in this sample. The chain employs TRBV5-1 and TRBJ2-1, with 8 bases lining up with TRBD2. The CDR3 consists of 14 residues. V shed 4 bases, J shed 1 base, and the junction held 1 base outside the gene matches. CDR1 and CDR2 (germline): SGHRS, YFSETQ. CDR3 sequence (DNA): TGCGCCAGCAGCGGCGGGGGGTCCTACAATGAGCAGTTCTTC. This gives the protein CASSGGGSYNEQFF.

This chain links TRBV10-3 with TRBJ2-3, with 9 bases fitting TRBD2. Trimming removed 4 bases from V and 0 bases from J; junction bases left unmatched: 8. The V gene's germline CDR1 is ENHRY and CDR2 SYGVKD. The CDR3 totals 17 residues. The CDR3 DNA follows: TGTGCCATCAGTGGCCCCGGCCTAGCGGGGAGCACAGATACGCAGTATTTT. Its translation is CAISGPGLAGSTDTQYF.

The rearrangement uses TRBV5-1 and TRBJ2-5; 7 nucleotides line up with TRBD2. This CDR3 has 16 amino acids. CDR1 SGHRS and CDR2 YFSETQ come from the germline V gene. V shed 1 base, J shed 2 bases, and the junction held 8 bases outside the gene matches. CDR3 DNA: TGCGCCAGCAGCTTGTCCCACTCAGCGGGGCAAGAGACCCAGTACTTC. This gives the protein CASSLSHSAGQETQYF.

The gene calls are TRBV21-1 and TRBJ1-1; the table's TRBD1 call for D was not verified on the DNA. TRBV21-1 is marked as a pseudogene. The CDR3 spans 16 residues. Written as DNA, the CDR3 is TGTGCCAGCAGCAAATGGGGAAGGCAGGGGAACACTGAAGCTTTCTTT. It specifies CASSKWGRQGNTEAFF.

The chain has TRBV5-1 and TRBJ1-6, with D possibly TRBD1 on 6 matching bases. Germline-derived CDR1 and CDR2 are SGHRS and YFSETQ. V shed 0 bases and J shed 9 bases, with 10 bases lying between them. This CDR3 comprises 14 residues. CDR3 nucleotides: TGCGCCAGCAGCTTGGCAGGGGAAAGTTCACCCCTCCACTTT. This gives the protein CASSLAGESSPLHF.

CDR3 DNA: TGTGCCAGCAGCCCCGGGCCGTGGAGGGGGAGACCTCAAGAGACCCAGTACTTC. Its protein product is CASSPGPWRGRPQETQYF. V gene TRBV9 combines with J gene TRBJ2-5; D possibly matches TRBD1 or TRBD2 (6 bases each). Germline values: CDR1 SGDLS, CDR2 YYNGEE. V lost 4 bases and J 2 bases, leaving 24 bases between the germline ends. The length of the CDR3 is 18 residues.

The chain carries TRBV4-3 and TRBJ2-1; TRBD2 is a possible D gene (5 bases). This CDR3 has 17 residues. Germline CDR1 is LGHNA and CDR2 is YSLEER. Trimming shortened V by 0 bases and J by 3 bases, and 15 bases separated the two germline ends. DNA of the CDR3: TGCGCCAGCAGCCAAGAGAGGGAGCTGCAGGTCTACAATGAGCAGTTCTTC. This translates into CASSQERELQVYNEQFF.

This clone was counted at least ten times. This same CDR3 is encoded by further DNA sequences in the sample. The V gene is TRBV30, the J gene TRBJ2-2; no firm D call. The germline V gene encodes CDR1 GTSNPN and CDR2 SVGIG (reference sequence). The V gene lost 3 bases and the J gene lost 5 bases, with 7 bases spanning the gap. The CDR3 spans 12 residues. In DNA form, the CDR3 reads TGTGCCTGGAGGTTCGGGACCGGGGAGCTGTTTTTT. It encodes CAWRFGTGELFF. The whole variable domain, filled in from reference TRBV30 and TRBJ2-2, reads SQTIHQWPATLVQPVGSPLSLECTVEGTSNPNLYWYRQAAGRGLQLLFYSVGIGQISSEVPQNLSASRPQDRQFILSSKKLLLSDSGFYLCAWRFGTGELFFGEGSRLTVL.

The V gene is TRBV19, the J gene TRBJ2-2; D possibly corresponds to TRBD1 (6 bases). The CDR3 sequence is 17 residues long. V was clipped by 7 bases and J by 0 bases, with 18 bases between them. Germline V gene data show CDR1 as LNHDA and CDR2 as SQIVND (reference sequence). Here the CDR3 reads CASTPQGRPPNTGELFF. The CDR3 DNA reads as TGTGCCAGTACCCCCCAGGGGCGTCCACCGAACACCGGGGAGCTGTTTTTT.

This clone came up many times. The V call is TRBV4-1, the J call TRBJ2-7; D call uncertain. The CDR3 contains 14 residues. The germline V gene encodes CDR1 MGHRA and CDR2 YSYEKL. Trimming shortened V by 0 bases and J by 3 bases, and 9 bases separated the two germline ends. Here the CDR3 DNA reads TGCGCCAGCAGCCAAGATGGGCTCAGCTACGAGCAGTACTTC. Protein product: CASSQDGLSYEQYF.

The V and J genes are TRBV6-6 and TRBJ2-5; D possibly matches TRBD1 or TRBD2 (7 bases each). The J call could be wrong; TRBJ2-7 is a better fit for the DNA end. The CDR3 is made up of 16 amino acids. Per the germline V gene, CDR1 is MNHNY and CDR2 is SVGAGI (reference sequence). DNA of the CDR3: TGTGCCAGCAGTCCCACGACAGGGAGGGTCGGGTACGAGCAGTACTTC. It encodes CASSPTTGRVGYEQYF.

In this sample, this clone turned up a few times. The sample has other DNA sequences that encode this CDR3 too. The V and J genes are TRBV7-2 and TRBJ2-5; D is perhaps TRBD1 (6 bases). This CDR3 has 13 amino acids. Germline CDR1 reads SGHTA; CDR2 reads FQGNSA. V shed 5 bases and J shed 3 bases, with 10 bases lying between them. CDR3 protein: CASSRTGKETQYF. CDR3 coding DNA: TGTGCCAGCAGCCGTACAGGGAAAGAGACCCAGTACTTC.

The chain couples TRBV5-1 to TRBJ2-6; possible D gene TRBD2, 5 bases. This CDR3 is 16 amino acids long. Trimming shortened V by 0 bases and J by 3 bases, and 10 bases separated the two germline ends. The germline gives CDR1 SGHRS, CDR2 YFSETQ. The CDR3 protein is CASSLAGGRGANVLTF. For the CDR3, the DNA is TGCGCCAGCAGCTTGGCCGGAGGTCGTGGGGCCAACGTCCTGACTTTC.

The chain joins TRBV18 to TRBJ1-5; weak D call: TRBD1 (5 bases). Trimming cost V 2 bases and J 5 bases, with 10 bases left between them. CDR1 and CDR2 (germline): KGHSH, LQKENI. There are 14 residues in the CDR3. CDR3 sequence (DNA): TGTGCCAGCTCACCATCCAGGGCACATCAGCCCCAGCATTTT. Translating gives CASSPSRAHQPQHF.

The chain recombines TRBV7-9 with TRBJ2-1; D may be TRBD2 (5 bases). This CDR3 is 15 amino acids long. Trimming cost V 1 base and J 4 bases, with 11 bases left between them. CDR1 and CDR2 from the germline V gene are SEHNR and FQNEAQ (reference sequence). In DNA form, the CDR3 reads TGTGCCAGCAGCTTAGGAGCTAGCAGATACAATGAGCAGTTCTTC. This gives the protein CASSLGASRYNEQFF.

V gene TRBV18 combines with J gene TRBJ2-7; 13 bases agree with TRBD2. The germline V gene encodes CDR1 KGHSH and CDR2 LQKENI. V trimming: 6 bases; J trimming: 4 bases; junction bases outside the gene matches: 6. This CDR3 region has 15 residues. The DNA of the CDR3 is TGTGCCAGCTCCTGGACTAGCGGGAGTGTGTACGAGCAGTACTTC. Protein sequence: CASSWTSGSVYEQYF.

The J gene is TRBJ1-2, the V gene TRBV28, with a weak D call TRBD1 (6 bases). V lost 10 bases and J 4 bases, leaving 13 bases between the germline ends. This CDR3 contains 12 residues. Germline V CDR1 and CDR2: MDHEN, SYDVKM. This CDR3 reads CATRQESYGYTF. The CDR3 nucleotides are TGTGCCACGCGACAGGAATCCTATGGCTACACCTTC.

The chain uses TRBV5-6 and TRBJ2-3; D may match TRBD1 or TRBD2 (5 bases each). Trimming took off 5 bases at V and 4 bases at J, with 14 bases between the two ends. The CDR3 is 14 residues long. The germline gives CDR1 SGHDT, CDR2 YYEEEE. The CDR3 reads CASRNVRGADTQYF. DNA of the CDR3: TGTGCCAGCAGGAATGTTCGAGGGGCAGATACGCAGTATTTT.

This clone turned up a few times. V usage is TRBV2 and J usage is TRBJ2-2, with TRBD2 matching over 13 bases. Germline V gene sequence: CDR1 SNHLY, CDR2 FYNNEI. The CDR3 contains 16 residues. V dropped 6 bases and J dropped 7; count of bases not matched to a gene: 8. In DNA form, the CDR3 reads TGTGCCAGCAGCCGGACTAGCGGGAGTGGTGGCGGGGAGCTGTTTTTT. This translates into CASSRTSGSGGGELFF.

With regard to this clone: With a much larger clone just one base away, this may be a read error. Other DNA sequences in the sample encode the same CDR3. This chain joins TRBV5-4 and TRBJ1-2; tentative D call: TRBD1 (6 bases). The CDR3 covers 14 residues. CDR1 and CDR2 (germline): SGHNT, YYREEE (reference sequence). V dropped 4 bases and J dropped 7 bases, with 17 bases sitting between them. CDR3 bases: TGTGCCAGCAGCCTGGTACAGGGAGGTACTGGCTACACCTTC. Encoded protein: CASSLVQGGTGYTF.

Comments on this clone: This CDR3 is also generated by other DNA sequences in the sample. The J gene is TRBJ1-5, the V gene TRBV4-1, with 7 bases fitting TRBD1. The CDR3 runs to 14 residues. The J segment lost 1 base and the V segment lost 4 bases, leaving 1 base of the junction unmatched. Germline CDR1 reads MGHRA; CDR2 reads YSYEKL. The CDR3 here is CASSRDRSNQPQHF. In DNA form, the CDR3 reads TGCGCCAGCAGCCGGGACAGAAGCAATCAGCCCCAGCATTTT.

The rearrangement joins TRBV7-9 to TRBJ2-1, with 10 bases matching TRBD2. CDR1 is SEHNR and CDR2 is FQNEAQ in the germline V gene (reference sequence). Trimming at V came to 5 bases and at J to 8 bases, leaving 12 bases not matched to a gene. This CDR3 spans 16 amino acids. The CDR3 region has the DNA TGTGCCAGCAGCCTGAGACTAGCGGGCGTTTTGGATGAGCAGTTCTTC. Residues: CASSLRLAGVLDEQFF.

The chain uses TRBV10-3 and TRBJ2-4, with 11 bases fitting TRBD2. V was clipped by 4 bases and J by 3 bases; unmatched bases: 8. The CDR3 has 17 residues. Germline assignment: CDR1 ENHRY and CDR2 SYGVKD. CDR3 in DNA: TGTGCCATCAGTGGGTCACTAGCGGGGGATGGCAAAAACATTCAGTACTTC. Amino acid sequence: CAISGSLAGDGKNIQYF.